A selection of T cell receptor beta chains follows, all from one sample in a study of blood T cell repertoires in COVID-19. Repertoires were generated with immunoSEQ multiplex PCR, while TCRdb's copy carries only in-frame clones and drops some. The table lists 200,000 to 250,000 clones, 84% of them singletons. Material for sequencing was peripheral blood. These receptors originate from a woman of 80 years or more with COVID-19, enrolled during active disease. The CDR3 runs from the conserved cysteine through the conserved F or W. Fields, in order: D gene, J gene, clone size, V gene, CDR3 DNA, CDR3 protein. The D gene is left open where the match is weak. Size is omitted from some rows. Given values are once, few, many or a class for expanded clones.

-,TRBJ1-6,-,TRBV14,TGTGCCAGCAGCCGCCGGGATTATCTTCCCCTCCACTTT,CASSRRDYLPLHF
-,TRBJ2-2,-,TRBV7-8,TGTGCCAGCAGCGGACGAGGGCGTCCCGGGGAGCTGTTTTTT,CASSGRGRPGELFF
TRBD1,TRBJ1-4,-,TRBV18,TGTGCCAGCTCAGCCGGACAGGGACTCGAAAAACTGTTTTTT,CASSAGQGLEKLFF
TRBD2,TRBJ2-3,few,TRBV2,TGTGCCAGCAGGCCGGGGGGAGGTTTGGATACGCAGTATTTT,CASRPGGGLDTQYF
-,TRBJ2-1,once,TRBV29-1,TGCAGCGTTATATCCGTTTACTACAATGAGCAGTTCTTC,CSVISVYYNEQFF
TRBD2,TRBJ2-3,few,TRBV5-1,TGCGCCAGCAGCTCGGGACTAGCGGGAGATACGCAGTATTTT,CASSSGLAGDTQYF
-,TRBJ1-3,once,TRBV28,TGTGCCAGCAGTCTTACAGGGACCGGAAACACCATATATTTT,CASSLTGTGNTIYF
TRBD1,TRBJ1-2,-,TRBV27,TGTGCCAGCAGACCTACAGGGGTTCATGGCTACACCTTC,CASRPTGVHGYTF
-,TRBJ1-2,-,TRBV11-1,TGTGCCAGCAGCTCACCGGGTGGCTACACCTTC,CASSSPGGYTF
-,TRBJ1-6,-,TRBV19,TGTGCCAGTAGTATGGGGGGGAGCCCCTTGGTGGCCCTCCACTTT,CASSMGGSPLVALHF
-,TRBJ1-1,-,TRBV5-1,TGCGCCAGCAGCTTGTTACCCCAAAGCGGGGGCGGGAACACTGAAGCTTTCTTT,CASSLLPQSGGGNTEAFF
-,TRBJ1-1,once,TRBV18,TGTGCCAGCCAGATCAGGGGTGATGCTTTCTTT,CASQIRGDAFF
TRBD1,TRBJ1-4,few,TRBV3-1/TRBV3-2,TGTGCCAGCAGCCAAGAGGGCAGGGGGCATGAAAAACTGTTTTTT,CASSQEGRGHEKLFF
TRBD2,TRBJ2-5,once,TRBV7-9,TGTGCCAGCAGCGATATAGCGGGGGGGGCAGAGACCCAGTACTTC,CASSDIAGGAETQYF
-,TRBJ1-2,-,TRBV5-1,TGCGCCAGCAGCCCGGGAGGCCACAAGAAACATGGCTCTGGCTACACCTTC,CASSPGGHKKHGSGYTF
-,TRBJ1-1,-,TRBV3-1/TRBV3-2,TGTGCCAGCAGCTCGGAGGGGAAGGGAACTGAAGCTTTCTTT,CASSSEGKGTEAFF
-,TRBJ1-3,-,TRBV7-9,TGCGCTACCCAGATTCAAGTTGGAAACAGTTACAGGGCTGCAAACACCATATATTTT,CATQIQVGNSYRAANTIYF
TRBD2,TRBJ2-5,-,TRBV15,TGTGCCACCAGCACCGGACTAGCTAGGACCCAGTACTTC,CATSTGLARTQYF
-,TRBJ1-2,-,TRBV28,TGTGCCAGCAGGGTCGGGACTACAGGAGGTGGCTACACCTTC,CASRVGTTGGGYTF
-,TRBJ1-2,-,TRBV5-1,TGCGCCAGCAGTATCGCAGGTGGGTCTTATGGCTACACCTTC,CASSIAGGSYGYTF
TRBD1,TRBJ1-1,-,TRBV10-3,TGTGCCATCGCAGGGGGCCCCTCGGGTACTGAAGCTTTCTTT,CAIAGGPSGTEAFF
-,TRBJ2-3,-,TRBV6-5,TGTGCCAGCAGGCTTCCAGGCACAGATACGCAGTATTTT,CASRLPGTDTQYF
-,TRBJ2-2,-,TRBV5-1,TGCGCCAGCAGCTCACAACCCAGGAGGGGTACCGGGGAGCTGTTTTTT,CASSSQPRRGTGELFF
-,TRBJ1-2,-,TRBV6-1,TGTGCCAGCAGTGACCTAGGAAGTTGGTATGGCTACACCTTC,CASSDLGSWYGYTF
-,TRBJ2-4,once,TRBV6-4,TGTGCCAGCAGTGATCCGGGAGTCGTTTCCAAAAACATTCAGTACTTC,CASSDPGVVSKNIQYF
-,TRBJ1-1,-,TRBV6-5,TGTGCCAGCAGGACACAGAACACTGAAGCTTTCTTT,CASRTQNTEAFF
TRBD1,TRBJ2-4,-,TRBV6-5,TGTGCCAGCAGTTACGGACAGGGTAGACACATTCAGTACTTC,CASSYGQGRHIQYF
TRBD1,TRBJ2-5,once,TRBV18,TGTGCCAGCTCCCCTCGACAGGGAACGTACCAAGAGACCCAGTACTTC,CASSPRQGTYQETQYF
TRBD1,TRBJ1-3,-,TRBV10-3,TGTGCCATCGGGACAGGGGCCTCTGGAAACACCATATATTTT,CAIGTGASGNTIYF
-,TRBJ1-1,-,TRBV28,TGTGCCAGCATAGGGGAGTGGGGGGGCTGGAACACTGAAGCTTTCTTT,CASIGEWGGWNTEAFF
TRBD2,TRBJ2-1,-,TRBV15,TGTGCCACCAGCCCCTCCCCCACTAGCGGGGGTTACAATGAGCAGTTCTTC,CATSPSPTSGGYNEQFF
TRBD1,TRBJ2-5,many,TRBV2,TGTGCCAGCAGGACGACAGGGGAGACCCAGTACTTC,CASRTTGETQYF
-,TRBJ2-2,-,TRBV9,TGTGCCAGCAGCGTAGGGCCCGAGAACACCGGGGAGCTGTTTTTT,CASSVGPENTGELFF
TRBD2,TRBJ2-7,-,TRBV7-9,TGTGCCAGCAGCTTAGAAGGCGGGAGTGCCTACGAGCAGTACTTC,CASSLEGGSAYEQYF
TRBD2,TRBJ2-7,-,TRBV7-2,TGTGCCAGCAGCTTAGGGCTAGCGGGGGCCTACGAGCAGTACTTC,CASSLGLAGAYEQYF
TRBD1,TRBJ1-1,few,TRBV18,TGTGCCAGCTCAGCCGGGACAGCTCAACGGGAAGCTTTCTTT,CASSAGTAQREAFF
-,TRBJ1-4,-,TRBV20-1,TGCAGTGCTAGTTTGACGGGGGAGCGCGAAAAACTGTTTTTT,CSASLTGEREKLFF
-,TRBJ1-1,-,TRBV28,TGTGCCAGTTACAGGAACACTGAAGCTTTCTTT,CASYRNTEAFF
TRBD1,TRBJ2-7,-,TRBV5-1,TGCGCCAGCAGCTCCGGGACAGGCACCCTAGGAGAGCAGTACTTC,CASSSGTGTLGEQYF
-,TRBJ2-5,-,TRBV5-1,TGCGCCAGCAGCTTCCTCTTGACAGGCGAAGAGACCCAGTACTTC,CASSFLLTGEETQYF
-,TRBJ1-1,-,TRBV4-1,TGCGCCAGCAGCCAAGACCCTCGGACTGAAGCTTTCTTT,CASSQDPRTEAFF
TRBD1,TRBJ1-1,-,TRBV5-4,TGTGCCAGCAGCAGTGACAGGGAGGATGAAGCTTTCTTT,CASSSDREDEAFF
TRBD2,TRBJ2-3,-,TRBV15,TGTGCCACCAGCGGGGGCGGGGGGTCGCGGGATACGCAGTATTTT,CATSGGGGSRDTQYF
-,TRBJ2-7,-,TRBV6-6,TGTGCCAGCAGTTACGGACAGACCCTCTACGAGCAGTACTTC,CASSYGQTLYEQYF
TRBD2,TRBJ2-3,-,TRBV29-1,TGCAGCGTTGAAGGAGGACTAGCGGGGGCCCCTAGCACAGATACGCAGTATTTT,CSVEGGLAGAPSTDTQYF
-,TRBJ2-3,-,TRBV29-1,TGCAGCGTTGAAGAGCTAGTGAGCACAGATACGCAGTATTTT,CSVEELVSTDTQYF
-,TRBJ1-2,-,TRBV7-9,TGTGCCAGCAGCTTCGGGGGTAGTAATGGCTACACCTTC,CASSFGGSNGYTF
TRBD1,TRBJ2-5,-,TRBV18,TGTGCCAGCTCACCACGACAGGGCCCCCAAGAGACCCAGTACTTC,CASSPRQGPQETQYF